A single sample is the source of the 30 T cell receptor beta chains below, sequenced in a study of regulatory T cells in long-lasting Graves disease (TCRdb year 2021). The method behind the library was multiplex PCR. TCRdb names Illumina HiSeq 4000 as the instrument used. iRepertoire HTBI primers and Arm-PCR amplification of CDR3 regions were used to construct TCR beta libraries. TCRdb reworked the public reads: Q25 trimming with fastp, MiXCR clone assembly, productive beta chains retained. Identical CDR3 protein sequences are pooled into one entry, listed with their most common genes and DNA. This sample gives some 470,000 distinct CDR3 sequences in total; 20% to 25% of them show up just once. The ten most abundant clones make up roughly 7.7% of the sample. Taken with the paper, the label for time point translates to: persistent/refractory GD, antithyroid drugs over 5 years with positive TRAb. For both TCR sequencing and RNA sequencing, RNA was extracted from PBMCs using TRIzol.

The specimen comprised peripheral blood mononuclear cells (PBMCs), sampled when the disease was refractory, from a patient treated with antithyroid drugs. These receptors were collected from a female donor with Graves disease.

This clonotype has ten or more counts. The rearrangement joins TRBV28 to TRBJ2-6, with D perhaps assigned TRBD1 or TRBD2 (5 bases each). Germline V gene data show CDR1 as MDHEN and CDR2 as SYDVKM. This CDR3 region has 17 residues. The germline V and J ends were trimmed by 5 bases and 2 bases, with 16 bases remaining between them. The CDR3 nucleotides read TGTGCCAGCAGTGCCCCGCACGGGGCCACTGGGGCCAACGTCCTGACTTTC. Translating it yields CASSAPHGATGANVLTF.

With regard to this clonotype: One base away lies a much larger clone, so this may be a sequencing read error. The J gene is TRBJ1-1, the V gene TRBV19, with TRBD1 as a possible D gene (5 bases). CDR1 is LNHDA, CDR2 SQIVND, per germline (reference sequence). V was clipped by 3 bases and J by 7 bases, with 15 bases between them. The CDR3 has 14 amino acids. CDR3 nucleotides: TGTGCCAGTAGTATTGGGAGGGGATGGATTGAAGCTTTCTTT. It specifies CASSIGRGWIEAFF.

In this sample, this clonotype turned up many times. J is TRBJ1-2 and V is TRBV28, with no clear D. The germline V and J ends were trimmed by 6 bases and 2 bases, with 7 bases remaining between them. The CDR3 runs to 12 residues. CDR1 MDHEN and CDR2 SYDVKM come from the germline V gene. Written as DNA, the CDR3 is TGTGCCAGCAGCTCAGACAACTATGGCTACACCTTC. Amino acid sequence: CASSSDNYGYTF.

The chain has TRBV24-1 and TRBJ2-1; no firm D call. The V end lost 1 base, the J end lost 7 bases, and 4 bases lay between the germline ends. Looked up from germline, CDR1 is KGHDR and CDR2 is SFDVKD. This CDR3 has 12 amino acids. For the CDR3, the DNA is TGTGCCACCAGTGATTTTGCGAATGAGCAGTTCTTC. This sequence encodes CATSDFANEQFF.

This clonotype was seen once. At one end, the junction sequence differs from germline, possibly due to a read error. The V and J genes are TRBV7-9 and TRBJ1-1; tentative D call: TRBD1 (5 bases). The CDR3 has 15 amino acids. Per germline, CDR1 SEHNR and CDR2 FQNEAQ (reference sequence). CDR3 amino acids: CASSLEGTKNTGAFF. Written as DNA, the CDR3 is TGTGCCAGCAGCTTAGAGGGGACGAAGAACACTGGAGCTTTCTTT.

The chain employs TRBV15 and TRBJ2-1, with TRBD1 as a possible D gene (5 bases). The germline gives CDR1 LNHNV, CDR2 YYDKDF (reference sequence). The V gene lost 0 bases and the J gene lost 3 bases, with 9 bases spanning the gap. This CDR3 spans 15 amino acids. This CDR3 is CATSRDLGDYNEQFF. CDR3 DNA: TGTGCCACCAGCAGAGACCTAGGGGACTACAATGAGCAGTTCTTC.

This clonotype was counted at least ten times. The chain is built from TRBV28 and TRBJ1-5, with D uncertain. V was clipped by 5 bases and J by 3 bases, with 14 bases between them. CDR1 is MDHEN and CDR2 is SYDVKM in the germline V gene. This CDR3 is built from 15 residues. The CDR3 nucleotides are TGTGCCAGCAGTACGCCTAGAGAATACAATCAGCCCCAGCATTTT. It specifies CASSTPREYNQPQHF.

The V gene is TRBV5-1, the J gene TRBJ2-5, with D uncertain. The CDR3 spans 15 residues. V was cut by 0 bases and J by 5 bases, with 14 bases left in between. Per germline, CDR1 SGHRS and CDR2 YFSETQ. The DNA for the CDR3 is TGCGCCAGCAGCTTGGTCCCCCAAGCTCGGGAGACCCAGTACTTC. It is translated as CASSLVPQARETQYF.

This chain joins TRBV6-1 and TRBJ2-5; tentative D call: TRBD1 (5 bases). Trimming took 8 bases from V and 1 from J, leaving 8 bases between them. The CDR3 loop spans 12 amino acids. Per the germline V gene, CDR1 is MNHNS and CDR2 is SASEGT. CDR3 bases: TGTGCCAGCCACAGGCCCCAAGAGACCCAGTACTTC. Protein sequence: CASHRPQETQYF.

This clonotype occurred a few times. This sequence joins TRBV11-3 and TRBJ2-5; D remains ambiguous. CDR1 is SGHNT, CDR2 YENEEA, per germline. Deletions cut 5 bases from V and 5 bases from J, with 15 bases between. The CDR3 covers 14 residues. The CDR3 region is CASSGRLGRETQYF. The CDR3, as DNA: TGTGCCAGCAGCGGACGACTGGGTCGCGAGACCCAGTACTTC.

This clonotype was counted ten times or more. The chain recombines TRBV6-1 with TRBJ1-1, with D maybe TRBD1 (5 bases). V lost 3 bases and J 6 bases, leaving 14 bases between the germline ends. Germline-derived CDR1 and CDR2 are MNHNS and SASEGT. This CDR3 contains 14 residues. The DNA of the CDR3 is TGTGCCAGCAGTGATAATGGGGGTGTCTCTGAAGCTTTCTTT. It specifies CASSDNGGVSEAFF.

The chain couples TRBV19 to TRBJ1-5; D remains unclear. Germline CDR1 LNHDA, CDR2 SQIVND (reference sequence). The CDR3 loop spans 14 amino acids. Trimming stripped 6 bases from V and 0 bases from J, with 9 bases between. CDR3 nucleotide sequence: TGTGCCAGTAGGAGCACGACTAGCAATCAGCCCCAGCATTTT. Its translation: CASRSTTSNQPQHF.

The chain links TRBV5-4 to TRBJ1-6, with 7 bases identical to TRBD1. There are 16 residues in the CDR3. Germline values: CDR1 SGHNT, CDR2 YYREEE (reference sequence). V was pared by 0 bases and J by 9 bases, with 9 bases of the junction left unmatched. The CDR3 DNA is TGTGCCAGCAGCTTGGGAGGGGGCAACCCGTCTTCACCCCTCCACTTT. Its translation: CASSLGGGNPSSPLHF.

This clonotype has a handful of counts. The CDR3: CSVGGSNEKLFF. The DNA for the CDR3 is TGCAGCGTTGGCGGCAGTAATGAAAAACTGTTTTTT. This chain uses TRBV29-1 with TRBJ1-4; D remains ambiguous. Looked up from germline, CDR1 is SQVTM and CDR2 is ANQGSEA. The ends were cut back, 4 bases at V and 4 bases at J, with 7 bases in the middle. The CDR3 runs to 12 residues.

This clonotype was recorded many times. The chain couples TRBV28 to TRBJ1-4; D is possibly TRBD1 (5 bases). Deletions cut 11 bases from V and 3 bases from J, with 13 bases between. Germline lookup yields CDR1 MDHEN and CDR2 SYDVKM. The CDR3 extends over 13 amino acids. The CDR3 sequence is CAGSGESNEKLFF. The CDR3 nucleotides read TGTGCCGGTTCGGGGGAATCTAATGAAAAACTGTTTTTT.

On this clonotype: With a much larger clone just one base away, this may be a read error. This sequence joins TRBV6-2 or TRBV6-3 and TRBJ1-2; D possibly corresponds to TRBD1 (5 bases). Germline CDR1 MNHEY, CDR2 SVGEGT. CDR3 length equals 13 residues. In DNA, the CDR3 is TGTGCCAGCGATCAGGGATTCCTCTATGACTACACCTTC. Translation gives CASDQGFLYDYTF.

The chain recombines TRBV3-1 with TRBJ2-5; D may be TRBD2 (6 bases). V dropped 3 bases and J dropped 5 bases, with 13 bases sitting between them. The CDR3 runs to 14 residues. Germline CDR1 and CDR2: LGHDT and YNNKEL (reference sequence). CDR3 region: CASSQRGARETQYF. In nucleotides, the CDR3 is TGTGCCAGCAGCCAGCGGGGCGCCCGGGAGACCCAGTACTTC.

This clonotype was seen a handful of times. This chain connects TRBV7-9 to TRBJ1-6; 8 nucleotides agree with TRBD1. The germline V gene encodes CDR1 SEHNR and CDR2 FQNEAQ (reference sequence). CDR3 size: 17 residues. V lost 1 base and J lost 5; bases outside the gene matches: 7. The CDR3 loop reads CASSLGTGIVDNSPLHF. CDR3 bases: TGTGCCAGCAGCTTAGGGACAGGGATCGTGGATAATTCACCCCTCCACTTT.

The V call is TRBV6-2 or TRBV6-3, the J call TRBJ2-7; 7 nucleotides line up with TRBD1. The germline CDR1 and CDR2 sequences are MNHEY and SVGEGT. The CDR3 extends over 18 amino acids. Germline trimming cut 4 bases from V and 0 bases from J; bases unmatched to any gene: 15. The CDR3 DNA is TGTGCCAGCAGTTCCCCGACAGGGTACCCCTCCAGCTCCTACGAGCAGTACTTC. Protein sequence: CASSSPTGYPSSSYEQYF.

This clonotype occurred many times. The chain carries TRBV10-1 and TRBJ2-5, with D maybe TRBD2 (5 bases). V was cut by 4 bases and J by 6 bases, with 12 bases left in between. Germline CDR1 WNHNN, CDR2 SYGVQD (reference sequence). This CDR3 has 13 residues. CDR3 amino acids: CASSVTGMKTQYF. The CDR3 nucleotides read TGCGCCAGCAGTGTAACCGGGATGAAGACCCAGTACTTC.

This clonotype was detected a few times. The rearrangement links TRBV3-1 to TRBJ2-7; D is possibly TRBD1 (6 bases). Germline CDR1 LGHDT, CDR2 YNNKEL (reference sequence). The CDR3 loop spans 12 amino acids. Trimming pared 4 bases from V and 9 bases from J, leaving 13 bases between. CDR3 residues: CASSRVDSLQYF. Here the CDR3 DNA reads TGTGCCAGCAGCCGGGTGGACAGCCTGCAGTACTTC.

The rearrangement links TRBV7-2 to TRBJ2-3, with TRBD2 as a possible D gene (6 bases). Per the germline V gene, CDR1 is SGHTA and CDR2 is FQGNSA. V lost 5 bases, J lost 4 bases, and 10 bases lay in between. There are 13 residues in the CDR3. DNA of the CDR3: TGTGCCAGCAGCGGGGGGACTGCAGATACGCAGTATTTT. Amino acids: CASSGGTADTQYF.

On this clonotype: A single base separates this from a much larger clone, so it may be a read error. No conserved phenylalanine or tryptophan is present at the end of the CDR3, so a read error is the likely explanation. The V call is TRBV25-1, the J call TRBJ1-2; 7 positions match TRBD1. The CDR3 covers 17 residues. Per the germline V gene, CDR1 is MGHDK and CDR2 is SYGVNS. The V and J ends lost 2 bases and 4 bases, in that order; junction bases with no gene match: 13. CDR3 nucleotide sequence: TGTGCCAGCAGTGAAGGTCCCGACAGGGCGGGAGGCTATGGCTACACCTCC. This translates into CASSEGPDRAGGYGYTS.

This clonotype was seen many times. The chain has TRBV6-5 and TRBJ1-5; D might be TRBD1 (5 bases). CDR3 length equals 15 residues. Trimming took 0 bases from V and 6 from J, leaving 12 bases between them. Looked up from germline, CDR1 is MNHEY and CDR2 is SVGAGI. DNA of the CDR3: TGTGCCAGCAGTTACTCGGGGGATCGGGGTCAGCCCCAGCATTTT. Amino acids: CASSYSGDRGQPQHF.

The chain uses TRBV20-1 and TRBJ2-7; 9 nucleotides agree with TRBD1. The CDR3 is 14 amino acids. J lost 4 bases, V lost 4 bases, and 8 bases had no gene match. Germline V gene data show CDR1 as DFQATT and CDR2 as SNEGSKA (reference sequence). The chain's CDR3 is CSANRDRARYEQYF. CDR3 nucleotide sequence: TGCAGTGCTAACCGGGACAGGGCTAGGTACGAGCAGTACTTC.

This clonotype was observed many times. V gene TRBV6-2 or TRBV6-3 combines with J gene TRBJ2-5, with TRBD1 matching over 8 bases. Germline trimming cut 0 bases from V and 5 bases from J; bases unmatched to any gene: 5. The CDR3 runs 15 residues. Per the germline V gene, CDR1 is MNHEY and CDR2 is SVGEGT. The CDR3, as DNA: TGTGCCAGCAGTTACTCCCAGGACAGGGCTGAGACCCAGTACTTC. It codes for CASSYSQDRAETQYF.

This sequence joins TRBV3-1 and TRBJ1-1; TRBD1 aligns across 8 bases. The ends lost 4 bases at V and 4 bases at J; junction bases unmatched: 8. Germline assignment: CDR1 LGHDT and CDR2 YNNKEL (reference sequence). The CDR3 spans 15 residues. The CDR3 nucleotides read TGTGCCAGCAGCCCCGGAACAGGGGGTATCACTGAAGCTTTCTTT. It translates to CASSPGTGGITEAFF.

The chain couples TRBV6-1 to TRBJ1-1, with D tentatively TRBD1 (5 bases). V lost 3 bases and J lost 0, with 8 bases in between. This CDR3 has 14 residues. In germline, CDR1 is MNHNS, CDR2 SASEGT. The CDR3 loop reads CASSEPGMNTEAFF. CDR3 nucleotide sequence: TGTGCCAGCAGTGAGCCAGGGATGAACACTGAAGCTTTCTTT.

The V gene is TRBV25-1, the J gene TRBJ1-1; D perhaps matches TRBD1 (6 bases). Trimming cost V 6 bases and J 0 bases, with 20 bases left between them. This CDR3 comprises 17 residues. Per germline, CDR1 MGHDK and CDR2 SYGVNS. DNA of the CDR3: TGTGCCAGCAGGGGGGGCGGAGGCTACGGTATGAACACTGAAGCTTTCTTT. It translates to CASRGGGGYGMNTEAFF. Variable domain in full (rest from reference TRBV25-1 and TRBJ1-1): EADIYQTPRYLVIGTGKKITLECSQTMGHDKMYWYQQDPGMELHLIHYSYGVNSTEKGDLSSESTVSRIRTEHFPLTLESARPSHTSQYLCASRGGGGYGMNTEAFFGQGTRLTVV.

This clonotype showed up just a few times. A read error may be the cause here, since a much bigger clone is one base away. This chain links TRBV28 with TRBJ1-4, with D uncertain. V gave up 6 bases and J gave up 4 bases, with 3 bases separating them. The CDR3 consists of 11 residues. The germline V gene encodes CDR1 MDHEN and CDR2 SYDVKM. CDR3 region: CASSINEKLFF. The CDR3 DNA sequence: TGTGCCAGCAGCATTAATGAAAAACTGTTTTTT.